This T cell receptor beta chain appears in the sequencing data of a study of shared clonotypes between healthy human individuals. Study as a whole: Three men and a couple of women, aged 18 to 49, were donors. Findings and limits, study-wide: Across a handful of donors, naive CD4 shared around 5.4%, naive CD8 around 3.8%, memory CD4 roughly 2.1%, memory CD8 0.4% to 0.5%.

To note about this clone: Its antigen is undetermined.

V lost 4 bases and J lost 7; bases outside the gene matches: 5. CDR1 and CDR2 (germline): SGHDT, YYEEEE. This CDR3 contains 12 residues. Sequencing was performed with immunoSEQ multiplex PCR; in TCRdb, only in-frame clones are kept and a portion is missing. This table has around 990,000 clones, about 72% appearing once. A split of CD4+ cells into CD45RA+ naive and CD45RA-negative memory subsets was performed. The sequence derives from a man aged 18 to 35 in good health. Some clones in this sample may be carry-over from other donors' samples. The chain has TRBV5-6 and TRBJ2-7; 7 nucleotides align to TRBD2. The sequenced sample was memory CD4+ T cells from PBMCs. Subset: CD45RA-negative fraction. The CDR3 nucleotides are TGTGCCAGCAGCCAGCGGGGAGGGGAGCAGTACTTC. Translation gives CASSQRGGEQYF.